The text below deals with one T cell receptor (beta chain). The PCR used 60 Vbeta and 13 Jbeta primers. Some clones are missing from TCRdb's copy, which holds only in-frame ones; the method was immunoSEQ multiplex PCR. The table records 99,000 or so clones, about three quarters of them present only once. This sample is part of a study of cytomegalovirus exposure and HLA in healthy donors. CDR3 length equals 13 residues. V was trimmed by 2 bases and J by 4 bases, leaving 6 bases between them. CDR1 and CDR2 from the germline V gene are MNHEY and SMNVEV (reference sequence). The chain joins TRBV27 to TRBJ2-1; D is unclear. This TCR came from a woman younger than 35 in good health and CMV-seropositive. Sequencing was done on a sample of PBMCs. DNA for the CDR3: TGTGCCAGCAGTTTAAGCCCGTACAATGAGCAGTTCTTC. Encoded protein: CASSLSPYNEQFF.